Each of the 18 T cell receptor beta chains below was sequenced from the same sample in a study of cytomegalovirus exposure and HLA in healthy donors. TCRdb's table, derived via immunoSEQ multiplex PCR, lists solely in-frame clones and lacks some. This repertoire shows about 240,000 clones, around 86% found once; its top ten account for over 0.95%. Sequencing used PBMCs. The receptor source for this set is a woman in her twenties or thirties in good health and CMV-seropositive.

The chain carries TRBV6-1 and TRBJ2-2, with 8 bases fitting TRBD2. The CDR3 runs to 14 residues. Losses at the gene ends were 1 base for V and 11 bases for J; bases not matched to a gene: 6. Germline V gene lookup returns CDR1 MNHNS and CDR2 SASEGT. The chain's CDR3 is CASSEETGGRELFF. The CDR3 nucleotides are TGTGCCAGCAGTGAAGAAACGGGAGGGCGAGAGCTGTTTTTT.

DNA of the CDR3: TGTGCCACCAGCAGAGCTGGGGGGAGCTACTCGTTCGCGAACACCGGGGAGCTGTTTTTT. It translates to CATSRAGGSYSFANTGELFF. The rearrangement links TRBV15 to TRBJ2-2; weak D call: TRBD2 (6 bases). Germline loops: CDR1 LNHNV, CDR2 YYDKDF (reference sequence). Trimming stripped 1 base from V and 0 bases from J, with 21 bases between. CDR3 length: 20 residues. Using reference TRBV15 and TRBJ2-2 for the parts outside the CDR3, the full variable domain is DAMVIQNPRYQVTQFGKPVTLSCSQTLNHNVMYWYQQKSSQAPKLLFHYYDKDFNNEADTPDNFQSRRPNTSFCFLDIRSPGLGDTAMYLCATSRAGGSYSFANTGELFFGEGSRLTVL.

V usage is TRBV10-3 and J usage is TRBJ2-3, with D perhaps matching TRBD2 (7 bases). Germline CDR1 reads ENHRY; CDR2 reads SYGVKD. There are 15 residues in the CDR3. The V and J ends lost 10 bases and 0 bases respectively, with 17 bases between them. The CDR3 sequence: CATSGDTTSTDTQYF. CDR3 nucleotide sequence: TGTGCCACGAGCGGGGACACTACTAGCACAGATACGCAGTATTTT.

Turning to this clone: This sample includes further DNA sequences coding for the same CDR3. This chain connects TRBV28 to TRBJ1-1; D gene ambiguous. V was pared by 2 bases and J by 8 bases, with 9 bases between. Germline V gene data show CDR1 as MDHEN and CDR2 as SYDVKM. The CDR3 has 12 amino acids. The DNA of the CDR3 is TGTGCCAGCAGTTTAGAGCAAAACGAAGCTTTCTTT. Its protein is CASSLEQNEAFF.

The chain carries TRBV30 and TRBJ1-2; 8 bases fit TRBD1. J lost 6 bases, V lost 1 base, and 10 bases had no gene match. The CDR3 is made up of 15 amino acids. From germline, CDR1 is GTSNPN and CDR2 SVGIG (reference sequence). The CDR3: CAWSEMTGQADGYTF. The CDR3 DNA follows: TGTGCCTGGAGTGAAATGACGGGACAGGCGGATGGCTACACCTTC. Using reference TRBV30 and TRBJ1-2 for the parts outside the CDR3, the full variable domain is SQTIHQWPATLVQPVGSPLSLECTVEGTSNPNLYWYRQAAGRGLQLLFYSVGIGQISSEVPQNLSASRPQDRQFILSSKKLLLSDSGFYLCAWSEMTGQADGYTFGSGTRLTVV.

The chain couples TRBV6-1 to TRBJ1-3, with 7 bases aligning to TRBD1. CDR3 length: 14 residues. V dropped 6 bases and J dropped 2; count of bases not matched to a gene: 4. Per germline, CDR1 MNHNS and CDR2 SASEGT. DNA of the CDR3: TGTGCCAGCAGAGTAGACAGGGCTGGAAACACCATATATTTT. Translated: CASRVDRAGNTIYF.

The chain recombines TRBV6-1 with TRBJ2-3; D is undetermined. The germline gives CDR1 MNHNS, CDR2 SASEGT. V lost 10 bases to trimming and J lost 2 bases, with 16 bases between them. The CDR3 runs 14 residues. The CDR3 nucleotides are TGTGCCATCGAAATCAGGCTCCTCACAGATACGCAGTATTTT. This encodes CAIEIRLLTDTQYF.

Only a few counts were recorded for this clone. The chain combines TRBV2 with TRBJ1-2, with D possibly matching TRBD1 (6 bases). V was pared by 7 bases and J by 4 bases, with 13 bases between. The CDR3 is 13 residues long. The germline V gene encodes CDR1 SNHLY and CDR2 FYNNEI. CDR3 sequence: CASIEDRSYGYTF. DNA of the CDR3: TGTGCCAGCATAGAAGACAGGAGCTATGGCTACACCTTC.

CDR3 nucleotide sequence: TGTGCCAGCAGTTATAGCGTTTCCTACGAGCAGTACTTC. Amino acids: CASSYSVSYEQYF. V is TRBV6-6 and J is TRBJ2-7; a weak D match, TRBD2 (5 bases). The germline V gene has CDR1 MNHNY and CDR2 SVGAGI (reference sequence). Trimming left V 3 bases short and J 1 base short, with 7 bases between. This CDR3 has 13 amino acids.

V is TRBV10-3 and J is TRBJ1-1; D gene ambiguous. This CDR3 is built from 12 residues. Germline V gene lookup returns CDR1 ENHRY and CDR2 SYGVKD. V was shortened by 7 bases and J by 1 base, with 7 bases between the two germline ends. The CDR3 sequence is CAITPGNTEAFF. CDR3 bases: TGTGCCATCACCCCGGGGAACACTGAAGCTTTCTTT.

The rearrangement links TRBV4-2 to TRBJ2-2, with 9 bases lining up with TRBD1. Germline V CDR1 and CDR2: LGHNA, YNFKEQ. CDR3 size: 16 residues. V trimming: 1 base; J trimming: 1 base; junction bases outside the gene matches: 1. The CDR3 spells CASSQVTGGNTGELFF. The CDR3, as DNA: TGTGCCAGCAGCCAAGTGACAGGGGGGAACACCGGGGAGCTGTTTTTT.

This clone came up a few times. The V and J genes are TRBV19 and TRBJ2-1; TRBD2 might be the D (5 bases). V lost 3 bases, J lost 2 bases, and 8 bases lay in between. Germline CDR1 reads LNHDA; CDR2 reads SQIVND (reference sequence). The CDR3 loop spans 14 amino acids. Here the CDR3 reads CASSISGTYNEQFF. In DNA, the CDR3 is TGTGCCAGTAGTATCTCGGGGACCTACAATGAGCAGTTCTTC.

The DNA for the CDR3 is TGCGCCAGCAGGCTAGCGGGAGTTGACACCGGGGAGCTGTTTTTT. Translating it yields CASRLAGVDTGELFF. The chain has TRBV5-1 and TRBJ2-2; 10 bases align to TRBD2. This CDR3 comprises 15 residues. J gave up 3 bases and V 5 bases, and 4 bases lay outside the gene matches. Germline CDR1 SGHRS, CDR2 YFSETQ.

V is TRBV4-1 and J is TRBJ1-1; D remains ambiguous. The CDR3 has 14 amino acids. Trimming stripped 0 bases from V and 9 bases from J, with 14 bases between. CDR1 is MGHRA and CDR2 is YSYEKL in the germline V gene. The CDR3 loop is CASSQDQVNWQAFF. Here the CDR3 DNA reads TGCGCCAGCAGCCAAGACCAGGTGAATTGGCAAGCTTTCTTT.

The rearrangement joins TRBV19 to TRBJ1-2, with D unclear. The CDR3 consists of 14 residues. CDR1 is LNHDA, CDR2 SQIVND, per germline (reference sequence). V was cut by 7 bases and J by 3 bases, with 15 bases left in between. CDR3 sequence (DNA): TGTGCCAGTACCATCCTTGATCGAGACTATGGCTACACCTTC. This gives the protein CASTILDRDYGYTF.

Written as DNA, the CDR3 is TGTGCCAGCAGCTTAGATCTCGGGACAGGGACCTCACTCGGGGAGCTGTTTTTT. It yields the protein CASSLDLGTGTSLGELFF. The rearrangement uses TRBV11-2 and TRBJ2-2; 9 nucleotides match TRBD1. V trimming: 0 bases; J trimming: 7 bases; junction bases outside the gene matches: 12. Per germline, CDR1 SGHAT and CDR2 FQNNGV. The CDR3 loop spans 18 amino acids.

This sequence joins TRBV11-3 and TRBJ2-3; D not certain. Trimming removed 5 bases from V and 3 bases from J, with 15 bases in between. Germline V gives CDR1 SGHNT, CDR2 YENEEA. The CDR3 sequence is 15 residues long. CDR3 loop: CASSPLQSGTDTQYF. Written as DNA, the CDR3 is TGTGCCAGCAGCCCCCTCCAGTCGGGTACAGATACGCAGTATTTT.

The CDR3 bases are TGCGCCAGCAGGGGAACTAGCGGGATAACCGGGGAGCTGTTTTTT. Residues: CASRGTSGITGELFF. V and J are TRBV5-1 and TRBJ2-2, with 10 bases identical to TRBD2. From germline, CDR1 is SGHRS and CDR2 YFSETQ. V dropped 5 bases and J dropped 5; count of bases not matched to a gene: 6. This CDR3 spans 15 amino acids.